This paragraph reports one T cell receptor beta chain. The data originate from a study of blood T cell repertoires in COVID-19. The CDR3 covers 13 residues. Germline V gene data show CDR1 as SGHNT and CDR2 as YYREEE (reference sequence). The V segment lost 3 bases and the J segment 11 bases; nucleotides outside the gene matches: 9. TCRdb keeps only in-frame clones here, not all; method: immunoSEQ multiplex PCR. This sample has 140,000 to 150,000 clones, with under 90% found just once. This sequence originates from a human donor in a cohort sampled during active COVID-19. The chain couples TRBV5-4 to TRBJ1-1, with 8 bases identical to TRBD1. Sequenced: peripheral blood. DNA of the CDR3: TGTGCCAGCAGCTCCTCGACAGGGGTTAGGGCTTTCTTT. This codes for CASSSSTGVRAFF.